A selection of T cell receptor beta chains follows, all from one sample in a study of blood T cell repertoires in COVID-19. Sequencing was performed with immunoSEQ multiplex PCR; in TCRdb, only in-frame clones are kept and a portion is missing. The data hold under 150,000 clones, with 70% to 80% observed a single time. Input material: peripheral blood. The receptor set was obtained from a human donor in a cohort sampled during active COVID-19. CDR3s include the opening cysteine and the closing phenylalanine or tryptophan. Fields, in order: clone size, V gene, J gene, D gene, CDR3 DNA, CDR3 protein. A D gene is named only where the DNA matches it firmly. Size is omitted from some rows. Given values are once, few, many or a class for expanded clones.

clone_size: once; v_call: TRBV19; j_call: TRBJ2-1; d_call: TRBD1; cdr3_nt: TGTGCCAGTAGTCCCATGACAGGGTCCTTGCAGAATGAGCAGTTCTTC; cdr3_aa: CASSPMTGSLQNEQFF
clone_size: once; v_call: TRBV3-1/TRBV3-2; j_call: TRBJ2-6; d_call: TRBD2; cdr3_nt: TGTGCCAGCAGCCTTTCTAGGACTAGCGGGAGTTCTGGGGCCAACGTCCTGACTTTC; cdr3_aa: CASSLSRTSGSSGANVLTF
clone_size: -; v_call: TRBV27; j_call: TRBJ2-7; d_call: TRBD1; cdr3_nt: TGTGCCAGCAGTTCGAGACAGGGGAGAGGCTACGAGCAGTACTTC; cdr3_aa: CASSSRQGRGYEQYF
clone_size: -; v_call: TRBV15; j_call: TRBJ2-7; d_call: -; cdr3_nt: TGTGCCACCAGCAGAGTAGAACGAAAGCAGTACTTC; cdr3_aa: CATSRVERKQYF
clone_size: -; v_call: TRBV5-5; j_call: TRBJ2-5; d_call: TRBD1; cdr3_nt: TGTGCCAGCAGCGTGGGACAGGGGCAAGAGACCCAGTACTTC; cdr3_aa: CASSVGQGQETQYF
clone_size: -; v_call: TRBV30; j_call: TRBJ1-1; d_call: -; cdr3_nt: TGTGCCTGGAAATCCGGACTCCGGACTGAAGCTTTCTTT; cdr3_aa: CAWKSGLRTEAFF
clone_size: -; v_call: TRBV3-1/TRBV3-2; j_call: TRBJ2-2; d_call: TRBD2; cdr3_nt: TGTGCCGCGGGAGGGAGCCCAAACACCGGGGAGCTGTTTTTT; cdr3_aa: CAAGGSPNTGELFF
clone_size: -; v_call: TRBV18; j_call: TRBJ2-2; d_call: -; cdr3_nt: TGTGCCAGCTCACCACTAACAGGATCCAGGGAGCTGTTTTTT; cdr3_aa: CASSPLTGSRELFF
clone_size: -; v_call: TRBV6-5; j_call: TRBJ2-7; d_call: -; cdr3_nt: TGTGCCAGCAGTTACACGGGCGGGCCCTACGAGCAGTACTTC; cdr3_aa: CASSYTGGPYEQYF
clone_size: few; v_call: TRBV10-3; j_call: TRBJ1-1; d_call: -; cdr3_nt: TGTGCCATCAGTGACGGGTTGAACACTGAAGCTTTCTTT; cdr3_aa: CAISDGLNTEAFF
clone_size: -; v_call: TRBV19; j_call: TRBJ1-2; d_call: TRBD1; cdr3_nt: TGTGCCAGTAGTCACCGGGAGACAGGGGCAGACTATGGCTACACCTTC; cdr3_aa: CASSHRETGADYGYTF
clone_size: -; v_call: TRBV7-8; j_call: TRBJ2-1; d_call: TRBD2; cdr3_nt: TGTGCCAGCAGCTTAGACGGGAGCGGGAGGGCTTCTTCCTACAATGAGCAGTTCTTC; cdr3_aa: CASSLDGSGRASSYNEQFF
clone_size: few; v_call: TRBV2; j_call: TRBJ1-1; d_call: -; cdr3_nt: TGTGCCAGCACTTCACAGAGCTTAGGTATGAACACTGAAGCTTTCTTT; cdr3_aa: CASTSQSLGMNTEAFF
clone_size: -; v_call: TRBV28; j_call: TRBJ1-4; d_call: -; cdr3_nt: TGTGCCAGCAGCTTCAATGAAAAACTGTTTTTT; cdr3_aa: CASSFNEKLFF
clone_size: -; v_call: TRBV30; j_call: TRBJ1-3; d_call: TRBD1; cdr3_nt: TGTGCCTATGGGACAGCCCGAAACACCATATATTTT; cdr3_aa: CAYGTARNTIYF
clone_size: -; v_call: TRBV6-2/TRBV6-3; j_call: TRBJ2-2; d_call: -; cdr3_nt: TGTGCCAGCAGTTACTCGGCTGCGGGGACCGGGGAGCTGTTTTTT; cdr3_aa: CASSYSAAGTGELFF
clone_size: -; v_call: TRBV6-4; j_call: TRBJ2-1; d_call: TRBD2; cdr3_nt: TGTGCCAGCAGTGAGGGACTAGCGGGGGGATTCTCTGAGCAGTTCTTC; cdr3_aa: CASSEGLAGGFSEQFF
clone_size: -; v_call: TRBV7-2; j_call: TRBJ1-1; d_call: -; cdr3_nt: TGTGCCAGCAGCTTAGAAGAACGGTCCTTGGCTTTCTTT; cdr3_aa: CASSLEERSLAFF
clone_size: few; v_call: TRBV19; j_call: TRBJ1-3; d_call: TRBD1; cdr3_nt: TGTGCCACTAAGACAGGGGGCACGGGAAACACCATATATTTT; cdr3_aa: CATKTGGTGNTIYF
clone_size: -; v_call: TRBV6-6; j_call: TRBJ2-7; d_call: -; cdr3_nt: TGTGCCAGCAGTTACCGGGACTTCTCCGAGCAGTACTTC; cdr3_aa: CASSYRDFSEQYF
clone_size: -; v_call: TRBV15; j_call: TRBJ2-2; d_call: TRBD2; cdr3_nt: TGTGCCACCAGCAGGACTAGCGGGTTTAACACCGGGGAGCTGTTTTTT; cdr3_aa: CATSRTSGFNTGELFF
clone_size: -; v_call: TRBV7-2; j_call: TRBJ2-1; d_call: -; cdr3_nt: TGTGCCAGCAGCTTAAGGGGTCAAACCTATTCCTACAATGAGCAGTTCTTC; cdr3_aa: CASSLRGQTYSYNEQFF
clone_size: -; v_call: TRBV9; j_call: TRBJ1-4; d_call: TRBD1; cdr3_nt: TGTGCCAGCAGCGCCCGGGACAGGGTTTTTGAAAAACTGTTTTTT; cdr3_aa: CASSARDRVFEKLFF
clone_size: -; v_call: TRBV28; j_call: TRBJ2-7; d_call: TRBD2; cdr3_nt: TGTGCCAGCAGCCGTAGCGGGGGGGCGACCGAGCAGTACTTC; cdr3_aa: CASSRSGGATEQYF
clone_size: -; v_call: TRBV19; j_call: TRBJ1-1; d_call: TRBD1; cdr3_nt: TGTGCCAGTAGTACTAGACAGGGCCCCACTGAAGCTTTCTTT; cdr3_aa: CASSTRQGPTEAFF
clone_size: -; v_call: TRBV3-1/TRBV3-2; j_call: TRBJ1-2; d_call: -; cdr3_nt: TGTGCCAGCAGCAGCTCTCAGGGGAACTATGGCTACACCTTC; cdr3_aa: CASSSSQGNYGYTF
clone_size: -; v_call: TRBV18; j_call: TRBJ2-1; d_call: TRBD2; cdr3_nt: TGTGCCAGCTCACCGACTAGCGGGGGAGGAAATGAGCAGTTCTTC; cdr3_aa: CASSPTSGGGNEQFF
clone_size: -; v_call: TRBV29-1; j_call: TRBJ2-7; d_call: TRBD2; cdr3_nt: TGCAGCGTTGAAGATGCTAGCGGGACGACCTACGAGCAGTACTTC; cdr3_aa: CSVEDASGTTYEQYF
clone_size: -; v_call: TRBV28; j_call: TRBJ1-5; d_call: -; cdr3_nt: TGTGCCAGCAGGACCTTTGACAGGAACAATCAGCCCCAGCATTTT; cdr3_aa: CASRTFDRNNQPQHF
clone_size: -; v_call: TRBV18; j_call: TRBJ1-1; d_call: -; cdr3_nt: TGTGCCAGCTCACCATACACGAACACTGAAGCTTTCTTT; cdr3_aa: CASSPYTNTEAFF
clone_size: -; v_call: TRBV28; j_call: TRBJ1-6; d_call: -; cdr3_nt: TGTGCCACCCGGGAGGTTCTCCTCCACTTT; cdr3_aa: CATREVLLHF
clone_size: -; v_call: TRBV18; j_call: TRBJ1-4; d_call: TRBD1; cdr3_nt: TGTGCCAGCTCACCCCGGGACAGCGATAATGAAAAACTGTTTTTT; cdr3_aa: CASSPRDSDNEKLFF
clone_size: -; v_call: TRBV28; j_call: TRBJ1-5; d_call: TRBD1; cdr3_nt: TGTGCCAGCAGTCTAGGACGACGGGACAGACAATATAGCAATCAGCCCCAGCATTTT; cdr3_aa: CASSLGRRDRQYSNQPQHF
clone_size: once; v_call: TRBV10-3; j_call: TRBJ1-1; d_call: TRBD1; cdr3_nt: TGTGCCATCAGCCGGGACAGAGATTTAAACACTGAAGCTTTCTTT; cdr3_aa: CAISRDRDLNTEAFF
clone_size: once; v_call: TRBV28; j_call: TRBJ2-5; d_call: -; cdr3_nt: TGTGCCAGCAGTTACCAGGACTACCAAGAGACCCAGTACTTC; cdr3_aa: CASSYQDYQETQYF
clone_size: -; v_call: TRBV7-2; j_call: TRBJ2-1; d_call: -; cdr3_nt: TGTGCCAGCAGCCCTAGATCCCTTACCTACAATGAGCAGTTCTTC; cdr3_aa: CASSPRSLTYNEQFF
clone_size: -; v_call: TRBV20-1; j_call: TRBJ2-5; d_call: -; cdr3_nt: TGCAGTGCTGAGTACCAAGAGACCCAGTACTTC; cdr3_aa: CSAEYQETQYF
clone_size: -; v_call: TRBV6-1; j_call: TRBJ1-4; d_call: TRBD1; cdr3_nt: TGTGCCAGCAGTGAAGCGAGGACAGGGGGTCAACGCGAGAAACTGTTTTTT; cdr3_aa: CASSEARTGGQREKLFF
clone_size: once; v_call: TRBV2; j_call: TRBJ2-1; d_call: TRBD2; cdr3_nt: TGTGCCAGCGATTCCCCCCCGGTCGAACTAGCGTCTTACAATGAGCAGTTCTTC; cdr3_aa: CASDSPPVELASYNEQFF
clone_size: -; v_call: TRBV9; j_call: TRBJ2-7; d_call: TRBD2; cdr3_nt: TGTGCCAGCAGCGTCGCCGGAGCGGGGGTATACGAGCAGTACTTC; cdr3_aa: CASSVAGAGVYEQYF
clone_size: -; v_call: TRBV15; j_call: TRBJ2-3; d_call: -; cdr3_nt: TGTGCCACCAGCAGAGGTCCGCAGGGAACAGATACGCAGTATTTT; cdr3_aa: CATSRGPQGTDTQYF
clone_size: -; v_call: TRBV25-1; j_call: TRBJ2-3; d_call: -; cdr3_nt: TGTGCCAGCAGTGTGACAAGCACAGATACGCAGTATTTT; cdr3_aa: CASSVTSTDTQYF
clone_size: -; v_call: TRBV21-1; j_call: TRBJ2-3; d_call: -; cdr3_nt: TGTGCCAGCAGCAAAAAGACTAGCGGGGGAACAGATACGCAGTATTTT; cdr3_aa: CASSKKTSGGTDTQYF
clone_size: -; v_call: TRBV5-1; j_call: TRBJ1-1; d_call: -; cdr3_nt: TGCGCCAGCAGCTTTAATGGGGGCGAGTTGACTGAAGCTTTCTTT; cdr3_aa: CASSFNGGELTEAFF
clone_size: -; v_call: TRBV27; j_call: TRBJ2-1; d_call: TRBD2; cdr3_nt: TGTGCCAGCAGTTTCTCCGGGACTAGCGGCATTGGATTCAATGAGCAGTTCTTC; cdr3_aa: CASSFSGTSGIGFNEQFF